The clone carrying this TCR beta chain was recorded a few times. Antigen: not known. This record comes from a study of T-cell memory formation after mild COVID-19. After 5'RACE with constant-segment primers, TCR alpha and TCR beta cDNA libraries carrying sample barcodes and UMIs were obtained. From the 5' RACE reads, TCRdb called clonotypes with MiXCR, one entry per CDR3 protein. The sample gives 250,000 to 300,000 distinct CDR3 sequences, around 15% of which show up once; roughly 25% is in the top ten. V was trimmed by 3 bases and J by 10 bases, leaving 15 bases between them. CDR1 is SGHVS, CDR2 FQNEAQ, per germline. The CDR3 spans 13 residues. Study-level results: Clones from the second wave (peaking day 37) had unconfirmed SARS-CoV-2 specificity. Later expanders leaned toward CD4+, whereas clones contracting from day 15 to 85 were balanced CD4/CD8.

V gene TRBV7-8 combines with J gene TRBJ1-1; perhaps TRBD1 as D (6 bases). Sequencing input: PBMCs or a T cell subset sorted from them (not recorded which). The sequence was collected from a man aged 18 to 30 who had mild COVID-19 (a few samples of this study predate the infection). Cell type and time point are not known. CDR3 in amino acids: CASSFLGGDGAFF. CDR3 nucleotide sequence: TGTGCCAGCAGCTTTCTAGGGGGGGATGGAGCTTTCTTT.